This T cell receptor (beta chain) is from a study of shared clonotypes between healthy human individuals. Sequencing used immunoSEQ multiplex PCR; TCRdb keeps in-frame clones, though not all of them. This table has approximately 2,000,000 clones, approximately 90% appearing once. Germline V gives CDR1 SGHNT, CDR2 YENEEA. V lost 1 base and J 0 bases, leaving 12 bases between the germline ends. There are 17 residues in the CDR3. Material for sequencing was naive CD4+ T cells from PBMCs. Subset here: CD45RA+ positively selected. The sequence came from a man aged 18-30 years in good health. Some clones in this sample may be carry-over from other donors' samples. This chain uses TRBV11-3 with TRBJ2-2; possibly TRBD2 for D (6 bases). The CDR3 reads CASSLGTGTSNTGELFF. The CDR3 DNA reads TGTGCCAGCAGCTTAGGGACCGGGACTTCGAACACCGGGGAGCTGTTTTTT.